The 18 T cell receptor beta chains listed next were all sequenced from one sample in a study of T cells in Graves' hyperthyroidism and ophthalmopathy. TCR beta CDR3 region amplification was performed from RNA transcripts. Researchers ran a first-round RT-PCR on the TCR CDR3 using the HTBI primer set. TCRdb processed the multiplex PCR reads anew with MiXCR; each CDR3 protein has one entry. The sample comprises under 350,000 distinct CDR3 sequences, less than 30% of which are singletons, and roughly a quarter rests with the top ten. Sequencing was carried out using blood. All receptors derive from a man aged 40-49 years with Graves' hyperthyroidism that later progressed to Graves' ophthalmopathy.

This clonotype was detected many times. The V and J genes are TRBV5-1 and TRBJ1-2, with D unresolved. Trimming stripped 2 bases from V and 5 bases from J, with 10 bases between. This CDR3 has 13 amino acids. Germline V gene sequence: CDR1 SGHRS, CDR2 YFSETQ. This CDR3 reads CASSFDRTYGYTF. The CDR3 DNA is TGCGCCAGCAGCTTTGATAGGACTTATGGCTACACCTTC.

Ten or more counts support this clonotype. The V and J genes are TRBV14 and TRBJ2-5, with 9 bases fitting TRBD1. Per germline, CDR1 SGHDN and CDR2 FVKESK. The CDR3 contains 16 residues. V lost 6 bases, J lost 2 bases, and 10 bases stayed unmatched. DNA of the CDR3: TGTGCCAGCAGTACACTCCCGGGACAGGGACAAGAGACCCAGTACTTC. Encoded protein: CASSTLPGQGQETQYF.

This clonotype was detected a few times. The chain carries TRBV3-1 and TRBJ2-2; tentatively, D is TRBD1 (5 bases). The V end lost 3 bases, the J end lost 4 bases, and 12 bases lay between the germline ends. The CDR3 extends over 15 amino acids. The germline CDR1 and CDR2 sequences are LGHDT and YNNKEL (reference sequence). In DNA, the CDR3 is TGTGCCAGCAGCCAGTGGGGCACCTTCACCGGGGAGCTGTTTTTT. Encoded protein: CASSQWGTFTGELFF.

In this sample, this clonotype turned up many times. The DNA for the CDR3 is TGTGCCAGCAGAGGGCAGGTAAACAATCAGCCCCAGCATTTT. This encodes CASRGQVNNQPQHF. The chain employs TRBV27 and TRBJ1-5; D is unresolved. The V end was cut by 6 bases, the J end by 3 bases, with 12 bases between. Per the germline V gene, CDR1 is MNHEY and CDR2 is SMNVEV (reference sequence). CDR3 length: 14 amino acids.

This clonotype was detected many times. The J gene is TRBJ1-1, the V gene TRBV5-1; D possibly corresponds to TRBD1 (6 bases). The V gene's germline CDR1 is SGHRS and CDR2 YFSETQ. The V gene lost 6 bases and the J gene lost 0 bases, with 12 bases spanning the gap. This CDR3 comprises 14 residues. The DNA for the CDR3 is TGCGCCAGCACGGACAGAGACATGAACACTGAAGCTTTCTTT. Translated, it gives CASTDRDMNTEAFF.

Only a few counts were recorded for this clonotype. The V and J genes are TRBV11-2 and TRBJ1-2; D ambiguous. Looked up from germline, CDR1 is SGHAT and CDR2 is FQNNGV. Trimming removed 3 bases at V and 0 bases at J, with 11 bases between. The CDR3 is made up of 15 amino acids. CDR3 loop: CASSFGGISNYGYTF. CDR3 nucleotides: TGTGCCAGCAGCTTTGGAGGGATTTCTAACTATGGCTACACCTTC. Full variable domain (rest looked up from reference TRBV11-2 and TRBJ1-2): EAGVAQSPRYKIIEKRQSVAFWCNPISGHATLYWYQQILGQGPKLLIQFQNNGVVDDSQLPKDRFSAERLKGVDSTLKIQPAKLEDSAVYLCASSFGGISNYGYTFGSGTRLTVV.

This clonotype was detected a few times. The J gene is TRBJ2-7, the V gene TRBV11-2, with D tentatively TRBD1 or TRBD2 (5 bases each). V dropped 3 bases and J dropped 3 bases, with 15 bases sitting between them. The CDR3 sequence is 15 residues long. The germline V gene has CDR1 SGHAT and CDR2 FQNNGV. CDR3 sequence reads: CASSFSGPKYYEQYF. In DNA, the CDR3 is TGTGCCAGCAGCTTTTCGGGGCCGAAATACTACGAGCAGTACTTC.

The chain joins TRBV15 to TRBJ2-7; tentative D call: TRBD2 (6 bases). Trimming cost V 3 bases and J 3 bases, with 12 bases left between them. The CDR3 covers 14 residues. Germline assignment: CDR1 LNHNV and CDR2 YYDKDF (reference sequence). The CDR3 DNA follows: TGTGCCACCAGCAGGGGTAGCGGAAACTACGAGCAGTACTTC. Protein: CATSRGSGNYEQYF.

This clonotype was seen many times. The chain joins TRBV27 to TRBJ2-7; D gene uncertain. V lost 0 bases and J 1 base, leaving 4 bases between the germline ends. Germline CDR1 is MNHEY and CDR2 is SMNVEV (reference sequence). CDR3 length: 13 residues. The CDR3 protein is CASSLSGSYEQYF. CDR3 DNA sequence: TGTGCCAGCAGTTTATCCGGTTCCTACGAGCAGTACTTC.

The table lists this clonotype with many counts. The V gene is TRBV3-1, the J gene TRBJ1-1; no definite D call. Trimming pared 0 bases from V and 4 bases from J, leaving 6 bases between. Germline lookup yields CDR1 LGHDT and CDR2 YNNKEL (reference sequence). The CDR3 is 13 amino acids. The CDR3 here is CASSQDVGTEAFF. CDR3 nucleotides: TGTGCCAGCAGCCAAGATGTTGGCACTGAAGCTTTCTTT.

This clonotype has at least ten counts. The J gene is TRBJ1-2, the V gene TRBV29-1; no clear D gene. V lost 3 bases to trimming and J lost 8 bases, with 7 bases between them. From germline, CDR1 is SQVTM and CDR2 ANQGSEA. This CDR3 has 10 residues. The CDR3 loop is CSVDETGYTF. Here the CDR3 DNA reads TGCAGCGTTGACGAGACGGGCTACACCTTC.

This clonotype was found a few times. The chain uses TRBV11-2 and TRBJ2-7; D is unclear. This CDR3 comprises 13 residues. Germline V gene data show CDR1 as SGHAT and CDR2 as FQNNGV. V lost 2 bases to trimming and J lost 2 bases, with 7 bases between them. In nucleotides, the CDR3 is TGTGCCAGCAGCTTATCAGCAACCTACGAGCAGTACTTC. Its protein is CASSLSATYEQYF.

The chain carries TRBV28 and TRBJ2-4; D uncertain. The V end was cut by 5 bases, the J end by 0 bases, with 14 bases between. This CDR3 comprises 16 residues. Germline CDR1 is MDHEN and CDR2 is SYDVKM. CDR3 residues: CASSVRRTLAKNIQYF. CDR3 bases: TGTGCCAGCAGTGTAAGACGGACCCTAGCCAAAAACATTCAGTACTTC.

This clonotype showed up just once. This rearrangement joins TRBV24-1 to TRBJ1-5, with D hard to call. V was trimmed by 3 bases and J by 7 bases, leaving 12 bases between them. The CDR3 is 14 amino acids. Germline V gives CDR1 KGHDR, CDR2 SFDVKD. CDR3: CATSDRVWNQPQHF. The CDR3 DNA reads TGTGCCACCAGTGATAGGGTATGGAACCAGCCCCAGCATTTT.

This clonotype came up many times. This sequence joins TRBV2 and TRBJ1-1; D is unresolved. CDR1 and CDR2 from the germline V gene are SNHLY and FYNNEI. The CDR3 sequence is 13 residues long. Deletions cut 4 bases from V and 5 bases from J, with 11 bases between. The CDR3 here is CASSVGWLTEAFF. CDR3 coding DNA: TGTGCCAGCAGTGTGGGGTGGTTAACTGAAGCTTTCTTT.

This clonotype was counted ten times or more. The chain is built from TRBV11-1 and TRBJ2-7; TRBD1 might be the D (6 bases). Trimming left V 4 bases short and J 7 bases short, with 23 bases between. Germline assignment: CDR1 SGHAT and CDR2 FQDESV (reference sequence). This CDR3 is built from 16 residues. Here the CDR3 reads CASSSRNRAADWEQYF. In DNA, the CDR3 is TGTGCCAGCAGCTCTAGGAACAGGGCGGCCGATTGGGAGCAGTACTTC.

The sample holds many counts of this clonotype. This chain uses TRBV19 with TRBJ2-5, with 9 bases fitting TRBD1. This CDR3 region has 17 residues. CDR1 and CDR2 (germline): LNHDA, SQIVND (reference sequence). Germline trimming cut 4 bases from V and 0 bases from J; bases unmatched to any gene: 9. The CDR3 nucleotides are TGTGCCAGTAGTACTAAACCTGGACAGGGGTACCAAGAGACCCAGTACTTC. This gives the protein CASSTKPGQGYQETQYF.

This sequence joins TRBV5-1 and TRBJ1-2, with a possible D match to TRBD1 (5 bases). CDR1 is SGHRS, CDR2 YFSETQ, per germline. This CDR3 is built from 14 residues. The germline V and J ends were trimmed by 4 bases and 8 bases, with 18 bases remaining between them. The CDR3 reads CASSPGGRPLGYTF. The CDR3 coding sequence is TGCGCCAGCAGCCCCGGGGGACGGCCCCTAGGCTACACCTTC.